This T cell receptor (beta chain) was found in a study of blood T cell repertoires in COVID-19. Germline V gives CDR1 SGDLS, CDR2 YYNGEE. V lost 3 bases and J lost 1, with 14 bases in between. The CDR3 consists of 16 residues. Here immunoSEQ multiplex PCR was the method, and the copy in TCRdb shows in-frame clones only, minus some. The sample gives around 250,000 clones, roughly nine tenths of which show up once; about 1.2% is in the top ten. This sequence was found in a human donor in a cohort exposed to, infected with or recovered from COVID-19 (not recorded which). The donor label of this sample is uncertain. Sequencing input: PBMCs or T cells enriched from blood (not recorded which). The chain has TRBV9 and TRBJ2-1; perhaps TRBD1 as D (6 bases). CDR3 sequence: CASSGRPGHSYNEQFF. DNA of the CDR3: TGTGCCAGCAGCGGACGACCGGGACATTCCTACAATGAGCAGTTCTTC.